One T cell receptor beta chain is described in this entry. Its target is not known. Looked up from germline, CDR1 is LNHNV and CDR2 is YYDKDF (reference sequence). The ends lost 2 bases at V and 6 bases at J; junction bases unmatched: 17. This CDR3 region has 20 residues. The data belong to a study of graft-versus-host responses after intestinal transplantation. Across the study: The transplants performed in recipients were multivisceral, liver-intestinal, or isolated intestinal. The whole recipient group had anti-thymocyte globulin induction followed by tacrolimus and steroids for around 3 years.

Some clones are missing from TCRdb's copy, which holds only in-frame ones; the method was immunoSEQ multiplex PCR. The sample holds about 97,000 clones, 90% seen once. Points from the study as a whole: Among recipient marrow samples, GvH clones were found; some appeared first in ileum or blood. There was an association between peak levels of circulating GvH clones and early post-transplant HvG declines.

The specimen was PBMCs, collected 450 to 480 days after intestinal transplant. The rearrangement joins TRBV15 to TRBJ2-1; TRBD1 matches at 12 bases. The source is a human patient who received an intestinal transplant, so some T cells may come from the graft donor. CDR3 DNA: TGTGCCACCAGCAGACCCCCGGGACAGGGGGCGGTCGGTGGGGCCAATGAGCAGTTCTTC. Its protein is CATSRPPGQGAVGGANEQFF.